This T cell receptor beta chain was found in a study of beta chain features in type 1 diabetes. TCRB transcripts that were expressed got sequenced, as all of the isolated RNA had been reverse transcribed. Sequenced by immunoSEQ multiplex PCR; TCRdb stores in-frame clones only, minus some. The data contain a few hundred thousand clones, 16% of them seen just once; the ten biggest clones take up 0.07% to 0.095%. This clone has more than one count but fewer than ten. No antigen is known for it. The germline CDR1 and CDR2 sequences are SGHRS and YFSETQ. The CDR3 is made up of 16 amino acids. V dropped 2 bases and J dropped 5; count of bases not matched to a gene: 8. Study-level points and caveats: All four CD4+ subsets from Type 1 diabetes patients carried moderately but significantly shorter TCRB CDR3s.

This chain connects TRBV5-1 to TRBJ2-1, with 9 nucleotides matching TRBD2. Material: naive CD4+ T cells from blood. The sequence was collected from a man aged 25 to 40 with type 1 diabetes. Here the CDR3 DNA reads TGCGCCAGCAGCTTCCGGGCTAGCGGGGTAGACAATGAGCAGTTCTTC. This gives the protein CASSFRASGVDNEQFF. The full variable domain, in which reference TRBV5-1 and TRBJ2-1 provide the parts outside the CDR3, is KAGVTQTPRYLIKTRGQQVTLSCSPISGHRSVSWYQQTPGQGLQFLFEYFSETQRNKGNFPGRFSGRQFSNSRSEMNVSTLELGDSALYLCASSFRASGVDNEQFFGPGTRLTVL.